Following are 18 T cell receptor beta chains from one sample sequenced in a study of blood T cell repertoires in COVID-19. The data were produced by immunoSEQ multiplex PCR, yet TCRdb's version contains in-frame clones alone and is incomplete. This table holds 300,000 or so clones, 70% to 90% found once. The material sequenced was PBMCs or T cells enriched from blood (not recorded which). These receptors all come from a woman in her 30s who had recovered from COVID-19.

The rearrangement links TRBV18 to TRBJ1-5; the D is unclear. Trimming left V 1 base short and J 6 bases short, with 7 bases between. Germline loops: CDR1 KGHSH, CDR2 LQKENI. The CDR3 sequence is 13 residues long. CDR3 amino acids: CASSPHPGQPQHF. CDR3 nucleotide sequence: TGTGCCAGCTCACCACACCCGGGTCAGCCCCAGCATTTT.

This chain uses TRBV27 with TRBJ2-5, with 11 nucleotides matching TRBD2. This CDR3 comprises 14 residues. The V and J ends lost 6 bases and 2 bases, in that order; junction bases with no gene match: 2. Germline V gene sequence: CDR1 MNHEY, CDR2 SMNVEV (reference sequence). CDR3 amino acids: CASRASGGQETQYF. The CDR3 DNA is TGTGCCAGCAGGGCTAGCGGGGGGCAAGAGACCCAGTACTTC.

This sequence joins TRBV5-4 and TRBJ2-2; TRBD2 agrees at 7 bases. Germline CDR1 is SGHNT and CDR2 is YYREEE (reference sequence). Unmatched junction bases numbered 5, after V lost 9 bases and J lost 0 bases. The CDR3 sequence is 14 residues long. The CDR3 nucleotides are TGTGCCACCCCAGCGGGAACGAACACCGGGGAGCTGTTTTTT. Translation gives CATPAGTNTGELFF.

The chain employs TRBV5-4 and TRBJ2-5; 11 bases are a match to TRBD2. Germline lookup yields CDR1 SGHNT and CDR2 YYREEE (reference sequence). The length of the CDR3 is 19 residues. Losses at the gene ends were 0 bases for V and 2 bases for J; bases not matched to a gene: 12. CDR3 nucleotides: TGTGCCAGCAGCTTGGGAGTGTGGCTAGCGGGGGGAGAACAAGAGACCCAGTACTTC. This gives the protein CASSLGVWLAGGEQETQYF.

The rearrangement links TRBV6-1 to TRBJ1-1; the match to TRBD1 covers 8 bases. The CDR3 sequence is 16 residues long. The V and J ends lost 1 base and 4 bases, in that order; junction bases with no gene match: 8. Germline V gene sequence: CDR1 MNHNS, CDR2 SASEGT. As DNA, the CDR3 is TGTGCCAGCAGTGAAGGGACAGGGTTCAGCGGCACTGAAGCTTTCTTT. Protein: CASSEGTGFSGTEAFF.

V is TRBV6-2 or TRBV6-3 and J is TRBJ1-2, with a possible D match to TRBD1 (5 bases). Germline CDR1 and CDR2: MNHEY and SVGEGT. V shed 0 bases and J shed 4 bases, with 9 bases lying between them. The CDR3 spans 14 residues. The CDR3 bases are TGTGCCAGCAGTTACTCCGGGGGTCCCTATGGCTACACCTTC. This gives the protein CASSYSGGPYGYTF.

The CDR3 region has the DNA TGTGCCAGCAGCCGAGGGACACTGGGACAGAACACTGAAGCTTTCTTT. It encodes CASSRGTLGQNTEAFF. The chain joins TRBV6-2 or TRBV6-3 to TRBJ1-1; D may be TRBD1 (6 bases). Looked up from germline, CDR1 is MNHEY and CDR2 is SVGEGT. The CDR3 contains 16 residues. The V end lost 6 bases, the J end lost 1 base, and 18 bases lay between the germline ends.

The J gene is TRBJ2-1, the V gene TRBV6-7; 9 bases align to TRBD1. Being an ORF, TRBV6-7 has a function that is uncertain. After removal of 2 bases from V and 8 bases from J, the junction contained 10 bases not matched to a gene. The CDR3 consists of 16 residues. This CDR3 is CASSYDTGGAGDEQFF. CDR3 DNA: TGTGCCAGCAGTTACGATACAGGGGGCGCGGGTGATGAGCAGTTCTTC.

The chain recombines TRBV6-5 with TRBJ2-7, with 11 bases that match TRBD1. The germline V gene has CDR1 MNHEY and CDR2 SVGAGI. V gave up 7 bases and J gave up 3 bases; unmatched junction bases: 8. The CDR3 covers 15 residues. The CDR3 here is CASNPGQGAIYEQYF. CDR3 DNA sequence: TGTGCCAGCAACCCTGGACAGGGGGCAATCTACGAGCAGTACTTC.

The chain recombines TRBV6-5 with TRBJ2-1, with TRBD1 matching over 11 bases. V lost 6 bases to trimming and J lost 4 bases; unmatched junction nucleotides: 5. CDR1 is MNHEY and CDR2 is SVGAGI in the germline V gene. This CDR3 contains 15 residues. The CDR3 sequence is CASRQDRGLYNEQFF. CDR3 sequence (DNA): TGTGCCAGCAGACAGGACAGGGGGCTTTACAATGAGCAGTTCTTC.

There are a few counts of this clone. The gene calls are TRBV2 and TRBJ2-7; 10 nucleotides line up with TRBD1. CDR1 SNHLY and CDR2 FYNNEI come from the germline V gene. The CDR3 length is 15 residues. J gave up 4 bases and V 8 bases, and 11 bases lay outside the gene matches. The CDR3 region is CASLKAGQGLYEQYF. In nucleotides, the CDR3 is TGTGCCAGCCTGAAGGCGGGACAGGGGTTATACGAGCAGTACTTC.

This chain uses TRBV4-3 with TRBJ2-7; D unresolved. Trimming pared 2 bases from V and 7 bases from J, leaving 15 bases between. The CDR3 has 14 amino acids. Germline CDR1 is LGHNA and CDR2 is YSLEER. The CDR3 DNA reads TGCGCCAGCAGCCAAAGGCAAAAAGACTTGGAGCAGTACTTC. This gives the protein CASSQRQKDLEQYF.

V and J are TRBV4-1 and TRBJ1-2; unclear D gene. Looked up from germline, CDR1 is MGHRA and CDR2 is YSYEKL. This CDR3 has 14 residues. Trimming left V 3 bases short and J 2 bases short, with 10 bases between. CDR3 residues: CASSQHSLNYGYTF. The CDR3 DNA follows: TGCGCCAGCAGCCAGCACAGTCTAAACTATGGCTACACCTTC.

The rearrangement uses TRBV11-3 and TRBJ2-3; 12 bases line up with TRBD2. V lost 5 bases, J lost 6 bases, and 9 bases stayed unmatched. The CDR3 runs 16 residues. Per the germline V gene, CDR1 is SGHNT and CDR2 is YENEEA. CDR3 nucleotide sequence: TGTGCCAGCAGCAGGAATCTAGCGGGGGGGCCGGATACGCAGTATTTT. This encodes CASSRNLAGGPDTQYF.

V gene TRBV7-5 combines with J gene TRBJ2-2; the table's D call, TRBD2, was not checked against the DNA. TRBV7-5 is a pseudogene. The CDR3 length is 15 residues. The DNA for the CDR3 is TGTGCCAGAAGCTTAGGGTTTGGTAGAACCGGGGAGCTGTTTTTT. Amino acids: CARSLGFGRTGELFF.

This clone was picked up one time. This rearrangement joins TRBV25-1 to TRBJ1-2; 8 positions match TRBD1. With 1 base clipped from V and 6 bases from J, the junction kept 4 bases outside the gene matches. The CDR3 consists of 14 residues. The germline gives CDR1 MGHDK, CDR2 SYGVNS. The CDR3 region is CASSEWPGQDGYTF. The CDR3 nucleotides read TGTGCCAGCAGTGAATGGCCGGGACAGGATGGCTACACCTTC.

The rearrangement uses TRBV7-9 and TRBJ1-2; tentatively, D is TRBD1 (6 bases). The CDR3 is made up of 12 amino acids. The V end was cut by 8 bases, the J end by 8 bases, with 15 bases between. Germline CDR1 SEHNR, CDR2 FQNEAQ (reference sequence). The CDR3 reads CASGTGSRGYTF. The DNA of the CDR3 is TGTGCCAGCGGCACAGGGTCAAGGGGCTACACCTTC.

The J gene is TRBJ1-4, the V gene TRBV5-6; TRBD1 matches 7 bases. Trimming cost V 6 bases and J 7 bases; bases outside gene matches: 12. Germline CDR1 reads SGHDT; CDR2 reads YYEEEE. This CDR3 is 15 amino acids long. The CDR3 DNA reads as TGTGCCAGCACCTTATTACAGGGGTCGGGTGAAAAACTGTTTTTT. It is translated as CASTLLQGSGEKLFF.